This T cell receptor beta chain was obtained from a study of T cells after yellow fever vaccination. The study, taken as a whole, reports: On re-exposure, the response was weaker but peaked faster, at day 5 versus 15.

A few counts support this clonotype. The antigen is unknown. A universal primer site and UMIs were added as TCR cDNA was made by 5'RACE template switching. TCRdb passed the 5' RACE reads through MiXCR, listing each CDR3 protein once. The table records roughly 300,000 distinct CDR3 sequences, around 6.8% of them present only once. V was clipped by 8 bases and J by 5 bases, with 14 bases between them. CDR3 length: 12 amino acids. CDR1 and CDR2 from the germline V gene are SGHRS and YFSETQ. This TCR came from a man between 18 and 29 years old who received the YFV17D yellow fever vaccine. Sequenced here: PBMCs, sampled roughly 46 days after the first yellow fever vaccination. V is TRBV5-1 and J is TRBJ2-7, with D uncertain. CDR3 nucleotide sequence: TGCGCCAGTACTTCCGGTGTCGACGAGCAGTACTTC. Residues: CASTSGVDEQYF.